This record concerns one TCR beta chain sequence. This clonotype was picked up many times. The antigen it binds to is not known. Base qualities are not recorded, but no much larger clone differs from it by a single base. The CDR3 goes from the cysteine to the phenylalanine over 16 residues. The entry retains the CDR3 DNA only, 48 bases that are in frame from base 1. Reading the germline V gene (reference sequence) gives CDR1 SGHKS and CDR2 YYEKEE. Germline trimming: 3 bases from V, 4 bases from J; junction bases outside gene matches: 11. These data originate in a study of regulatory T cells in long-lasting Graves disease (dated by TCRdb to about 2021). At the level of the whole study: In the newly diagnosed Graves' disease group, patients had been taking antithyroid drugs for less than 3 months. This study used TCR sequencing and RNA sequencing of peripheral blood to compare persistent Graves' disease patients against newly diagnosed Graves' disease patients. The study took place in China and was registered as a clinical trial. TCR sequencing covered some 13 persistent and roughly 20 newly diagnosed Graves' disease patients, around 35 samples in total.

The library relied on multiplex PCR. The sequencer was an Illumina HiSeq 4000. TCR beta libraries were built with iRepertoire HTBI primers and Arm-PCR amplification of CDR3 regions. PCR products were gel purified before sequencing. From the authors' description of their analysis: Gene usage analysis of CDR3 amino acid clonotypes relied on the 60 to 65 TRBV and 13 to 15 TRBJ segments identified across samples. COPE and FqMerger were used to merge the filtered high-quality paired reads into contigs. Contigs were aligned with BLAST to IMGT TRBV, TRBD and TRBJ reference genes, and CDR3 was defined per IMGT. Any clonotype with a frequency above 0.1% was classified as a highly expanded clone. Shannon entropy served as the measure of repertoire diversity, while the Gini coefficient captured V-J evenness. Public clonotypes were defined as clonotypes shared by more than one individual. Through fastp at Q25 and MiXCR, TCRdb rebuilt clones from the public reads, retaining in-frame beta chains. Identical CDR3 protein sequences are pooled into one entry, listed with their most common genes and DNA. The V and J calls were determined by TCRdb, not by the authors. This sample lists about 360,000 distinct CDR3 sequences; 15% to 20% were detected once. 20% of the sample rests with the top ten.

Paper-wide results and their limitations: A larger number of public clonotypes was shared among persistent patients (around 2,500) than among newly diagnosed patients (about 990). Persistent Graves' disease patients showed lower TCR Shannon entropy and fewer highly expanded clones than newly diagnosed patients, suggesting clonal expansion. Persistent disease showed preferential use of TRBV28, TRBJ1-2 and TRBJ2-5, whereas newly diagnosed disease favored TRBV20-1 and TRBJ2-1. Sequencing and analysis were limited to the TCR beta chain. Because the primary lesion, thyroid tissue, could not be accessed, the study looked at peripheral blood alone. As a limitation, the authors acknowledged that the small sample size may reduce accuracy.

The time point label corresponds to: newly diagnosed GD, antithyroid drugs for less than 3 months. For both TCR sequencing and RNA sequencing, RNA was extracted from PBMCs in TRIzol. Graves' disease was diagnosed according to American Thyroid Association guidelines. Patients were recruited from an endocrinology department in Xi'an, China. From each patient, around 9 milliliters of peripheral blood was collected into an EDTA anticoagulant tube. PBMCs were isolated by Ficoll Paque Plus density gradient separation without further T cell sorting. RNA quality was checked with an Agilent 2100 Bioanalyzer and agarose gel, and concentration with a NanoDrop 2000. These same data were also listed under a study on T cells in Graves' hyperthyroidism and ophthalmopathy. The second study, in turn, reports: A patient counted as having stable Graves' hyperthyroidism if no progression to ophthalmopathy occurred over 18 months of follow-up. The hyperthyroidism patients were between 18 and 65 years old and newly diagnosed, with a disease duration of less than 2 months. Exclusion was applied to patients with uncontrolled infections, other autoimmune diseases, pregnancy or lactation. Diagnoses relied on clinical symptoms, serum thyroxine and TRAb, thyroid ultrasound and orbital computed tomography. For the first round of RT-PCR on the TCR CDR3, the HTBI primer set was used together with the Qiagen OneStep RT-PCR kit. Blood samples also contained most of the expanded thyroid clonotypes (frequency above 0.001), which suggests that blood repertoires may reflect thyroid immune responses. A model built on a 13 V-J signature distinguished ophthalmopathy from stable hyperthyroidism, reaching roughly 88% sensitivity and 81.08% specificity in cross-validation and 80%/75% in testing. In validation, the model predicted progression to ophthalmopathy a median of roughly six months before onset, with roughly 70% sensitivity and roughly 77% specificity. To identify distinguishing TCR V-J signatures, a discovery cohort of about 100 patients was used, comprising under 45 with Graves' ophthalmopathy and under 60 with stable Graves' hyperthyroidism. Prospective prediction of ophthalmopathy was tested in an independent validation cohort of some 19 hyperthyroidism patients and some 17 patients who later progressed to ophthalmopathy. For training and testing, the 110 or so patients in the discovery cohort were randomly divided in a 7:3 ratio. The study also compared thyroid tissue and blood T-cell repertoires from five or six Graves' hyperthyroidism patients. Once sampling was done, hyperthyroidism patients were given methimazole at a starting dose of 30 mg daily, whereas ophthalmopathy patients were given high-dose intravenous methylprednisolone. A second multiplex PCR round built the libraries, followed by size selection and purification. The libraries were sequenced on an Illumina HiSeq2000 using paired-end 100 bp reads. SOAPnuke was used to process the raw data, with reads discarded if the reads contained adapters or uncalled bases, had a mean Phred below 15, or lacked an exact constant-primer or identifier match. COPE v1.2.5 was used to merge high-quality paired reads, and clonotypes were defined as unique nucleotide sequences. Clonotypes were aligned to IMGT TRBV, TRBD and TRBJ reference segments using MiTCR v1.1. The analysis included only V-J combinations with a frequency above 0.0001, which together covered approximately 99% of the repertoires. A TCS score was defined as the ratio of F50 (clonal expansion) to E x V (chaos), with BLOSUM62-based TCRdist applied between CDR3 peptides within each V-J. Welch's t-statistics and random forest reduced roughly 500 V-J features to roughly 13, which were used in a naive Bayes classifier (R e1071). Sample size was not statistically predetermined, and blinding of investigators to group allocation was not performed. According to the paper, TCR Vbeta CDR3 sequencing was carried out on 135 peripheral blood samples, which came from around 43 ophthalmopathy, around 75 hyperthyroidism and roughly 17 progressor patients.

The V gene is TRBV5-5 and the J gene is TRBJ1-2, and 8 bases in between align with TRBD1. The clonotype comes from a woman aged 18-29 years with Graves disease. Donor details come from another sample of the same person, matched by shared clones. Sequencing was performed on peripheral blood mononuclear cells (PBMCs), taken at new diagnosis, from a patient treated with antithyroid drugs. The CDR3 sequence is CASSYSPGQDLYGYTF. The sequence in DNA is TGTGCCAGCAGCTATTCCCCGGGACAGGACCTCTATGGCTACACCTTC.